The entry that follows covers one TCR beta chain sequence. No antigen is known for it. CD45RO negativity and positive selection for CCR7 defined naive CD8 cells, a population that excluded terminally differentiated effector memory CD45RA+ cells. The source of the sample is a study of shared clonotypes between healthy human individuals. On the study more broadly: Three plates were used per donor for CD4 naive, three for CD4 memory, two for CD8 naive and one for CD8 memory.

The CDR3 is 11 residues long. Trimming removed 2 bases from V and 5 bases from J, with 4 bases in between. Germline CDR1 and CDR2: MDHEN and SYDVKM. Overall study findings and caveats: When naive CD4 clonotypes were compared across a handful of donors, around 4.6% were shared.

Only in-frame clones appear in the TCRdb table, and some are missing; sequencing was by immunoSEQ multiplex PCR. In the table there are more than 2 million clones, approximately 94% of which are singletons. The receptor's source is a man younger than 30 in good health. The V gene is TRBV28, the J gene TRBJ2-7; D remains unclear. Sequenced material: naive CD8+ T cells sorted from blood. CDR3 amino acids: CASSLVHEQYF. The CDR3 coding sequence is TGTGCCAGCAGTTTAGTGCACGAGCAGTACTTC.